The text below deals with one T cell receptor beta chain. In its sample, this clonotype was seen many times. Its cognate antigen has yet to be identified. No much larger clone is present one base from it, and per-base qualities are unavailable. Amplification of TCR beta CDR3 regions was carried out from RNA transcripts. For the first round of RT-PCR on the TCR CDR3, the HTBI primer set was used together with the Qiagen OneStep RT-PCR kit. The libraries were constructed in a second round of multiplex PCR and then size-selected and purified. The libraries were sequenced on an Illumina HiSeq2000 using paired-end 100 bp reads. As for how the authors treated the data: SOAPnuke was used to process the raw data, removing reads that contained adapters or uncalled bases, had a mean Phred below 15, or lacked an exact match to the constant primer or identifier. High-quality paired reads were merged using COPE v1.2.5, and each unique nucleotide sequence was defined as a clonotype. MiTCR v1.1 was used to align the clonotypes against IMGT TRBV, TRBD and TRBJ reference segments. The analysis included only V-J combinations with a frequency above 0.0001, which together covered approximately 99% of the repertoires. The TCS score was defined as the ratio of F50 (clonal expansion) to E x V (chaos), calculated using BLOSUM62-based TCRdist between CDR3 peptides within each V-J. Welch's t-statistics and random forest reduced fewer than 600 V-J features to 13, which were used in a naive Bayes classifier (R e1071). TCRdb reworked the public reads: Q25 trimming with fastp, MiXCR clone assembly, productive beta chains retained. Rows with one shared CDR3 protein collapse into an entry with the most common genes and DNA. The V and J calls, along with clone size, are taken from TCRdb and not from the paper's own processing. This sample comprises a few hundred thousand distinct CDR3 sequences, about 20% of them detected only once. 50% to 75% of the sample lies in the top ten.

V was cut back by 4 bases and J by 1 base, leaving a gap of 7 bases between them. The germline V gene encodes CDR1 SNHLY and CDR2 FYNNEI. The CDR3 goes from the cysteine to the phenylalanine over 13 residues. Only CDR3 DNA remains: 39 bases, in frame from the first base. This sample stems from a study of T cells in Graves' hyperthyroidism and ophthalmopathy (dated by TCRdb to 2018 to 2020). Some background on the complete study: Peripheral blood was collected at initial diagnosis, before any treatment. To identify distinguishing TCR V-J signatures, a discovery cohort of around 100 patients was used, comprising 40 to 45 with Graves' ophthalmopathy and under 60 with stable Graves' hyperthyroidism. An independent validation cohort of under 20 hyperthyroidism patients and 17 patients who later progressed to ophthalmopathy tested prospective prediction of ophthalmopathy. The roughly 91 discovery patients were randomly split 7:3 into training and test sets. In addition, the study compared T-cell repertoires in thyroid tissue and in blood from roughly 6 Graves' hyperthyroidism patients. After sampling, hyperthyroidism patients received methimazole starting at 30 mg daily, and ophthalmopathy patients received high-dose intravenous methylprednisolone. The paper reports TCR Vbeta CDR3 sequencing of over 120 peripheral blood samples: under 45 ophthalmopathy, roughly 74 hyperthyroidism and approximately 17 progressor patients. Findings and caveats that apply to the study as a whole: A 13 V-J signature model separated ophthalmopathy from stable hyperthyroidism, with 87.88% sensitivity and about 81% specificity in cross-validation and 80%/75% in testing. In validation, the model predicted progression to ophthalmopathy a median of about 6.5 months before onset, with about 67% sensitivity and roughly 79% specificity. No statistical method was used to set the sample size in advance, and investigators knew the group allocation. Most expanded thyroid clonotypes (frequency above 0.001) were also detected in blood, suggesting blood repertoires may reflect thyroid immune responses.

Ophthalmopathy patients had moderately to severely active disease, with a Clinical Activity Score of 3 or more, a NOSPECS grade of 4 or more, and a disease duration of less than 3 months. The study excluded patients with uncontrolled infections, other autoimmune diseases, pregnancy or lactation. Diagnoses were based on clinical symptoms, serum thyroxine and TRAb, thyroid ultrasound and orbital computed tomography. PBMCs were isolated from 7.5 to 10 ml of fresh peripheral blood by Ficoll-Paque density gradient centrifugation. Total RNA was extracted using Trizol reagent, and RNA quality was assessed on an Agilent 2100 Bioanalyzer.

The sample taken for sequencing was blood. The receptor was isolated from a man aged 30-40 years with Graves' ophthalmopathy. Recombination joined TRBV2 with TRBJ1-1; TRBD1 might be the D gene, on 5 matching bases. The DNA sequence is TGTGCCAGCAGTGGGGACTGGAACACTGAAGCTTTCTTT. Its protein product is CASSGDWNTEAFF.